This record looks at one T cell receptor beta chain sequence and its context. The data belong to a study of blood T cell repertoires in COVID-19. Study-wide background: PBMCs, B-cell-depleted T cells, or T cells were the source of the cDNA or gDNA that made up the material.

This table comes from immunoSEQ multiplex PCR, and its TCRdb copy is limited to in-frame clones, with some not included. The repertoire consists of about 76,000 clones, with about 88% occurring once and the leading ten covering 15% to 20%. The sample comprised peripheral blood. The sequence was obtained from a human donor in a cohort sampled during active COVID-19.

CDR3 region: CASSSSVGTQYF. The CDR3 DNA reads TGTGCCAGCAGTTCCAGTGTTGGTACGCAGTATTTT. This chain connects TRBV12-3 or TRBV12-4 to TRBJ2-3; no definite D call. Trimming took 4 bases from V and 8 from J, leaving 10 bases between them. The CDR3 has 12 amino acids.